These 16 T cell receptor beta chains originate from one sample sequenced in a study of cytomegalovirus exposure and HLA in healthy donors. PCR involved 60 Vbeta and 13 Jbeta primers. The protocol was immunoSEQ multiplex PCR, while the TCRdb copy is restricted to in-frame clones and leaves out a portion. The sample shows about 200,000 clones, approximately 85% of them seen only once. The material sequenced was PBMCs. All receptors come from a girl aged 5 to 17 in good health and CMV-seropositive.

This clone turned up a few times. The chain links TRBV5-4 to TRBJ1-1, with 9 bases matching TRBD1. CDR3 size: 14 residues. Germline V gives CDR1 SGHNT, CDR2 YYREEE (reference sequence). Trimming at V came to 3 bases and at J to 2 bases, leaving 2 bases not matched to a gene. The CDR3 DNA follows: TGTGCCAGCAGCTGGGGACAGGGTAACACTGAAGCTTTCTTT. The encoded protein is CASSWGQGNTEAFF.

CDR3 loop: CASSGLAGGEETQYF. Written as DNA, the CDR3 is TGCGCCAGCAGCGGACTAGCGGGGGGTGAAGAGACCCAGTACTTC. The chain uses TRBV5-1 and TRBJ2-5; the match to TRBD2 covers 14 bases. CDR3 length equals 15 residues. Trimming took 4 bases from V and 3 from J; bases not matched to a gene: 2. Per the germline V gene, CDR1 is SGHRS and CDR2 is YFSETQ.

The gene calls are TRBV7-6 and TRBJ1-4, with TRBD1 identical over 10 bases. The germline gives CDR1 SGHVS, CDR2 FNYEAQ. The CDR3 is 13 residues long. Losses at the gene ends were 5 bases for V and 13 bases for J; bases not matched to a gene: 7. The CDR3 here is CASSTRTGGLLFF. In DNA, the CDR3 is TGTGCCAGCAGCACACGGACAGGGGGATTACTGTTTTTT. The full variable domain, in which reference TRBV7-6 and TRBJ1-4 provide the parts outside the CDR3, is GAGVSQSPRYKVTKRGQDVALRCDPISGHVSLYWYRQALGQGPEFLTYFNYEAQQDKSGLPNDRFSAERPEGSISTLTIQRTEQRDSAMYRCASSTRTGGLLFFGSGTQLSVL.

The chain recombines TRBV19 with TRBJ1-1; possible D gene TRBD1, 5 bases. The CDR3 totals 15 residues. The germline CDR1 and CDR2 sequences are LNHDA and SQIVND (reference sequence). Trimming cost V 8 bases and J 2 bases, with 18 bases left between them. CDR3 DNA: TGTGCCAGTGGGTGGGGCCGGGCGGCTAACACTGAAGCTTTCTTT. Translation gives CASGWGRAANTEAFF.

The rearrangement joins TRBV7-9 to TRBJ2-1; 7 nucleotides agree with TRBD2. The CDR3 extends over 12 amino acids. Unmatched junction bases numbered 4, after V lost 6 bases and J lost 8 bases. The germline V gene encodes CDR1 SEHNR and CDR2 FQNEAQ (reference sequence). The CDR3 region is CASRPGGDEQFF. The CDR3 DNA sequence: TGTGCCAGCAGGCCTGGGGGGGATGAGCAGTTCTTC.

The rearrangement uses TRBV19 and TRBJ1-2, with D tentatively TRBD1 (6 bases). CDR1 is LNHDA and CDR2 is SQIVND in the germline V gene (reference sequence). Trimming took 5 bases from V and 2 from J, leaving 15 bases between them. The CDR3 is 15 residues long. This CDR3 is CASSPYGDTNYGYTF. The CDR3 DNA reads TGTGCCAGTAGTCCCTATGGGGACACAAACTATGGCTACACCTTC.

This clone was observed a handful of times. This chain uses TRBV4-3 with TRBJ1-2, with a possible D match to TRBD1 (5 bases). The CDR3 is made up of 15 amino acids. Germline V gives CDR1 LGHNA, CDR2 YSLEER. V gave up 0 bases and J gave up 8 bases, with 16 bases separating them. CDR3 in DNA: TGCGCCAGCAGCCAAGACAGGGTTTCAATAGGAGGCTACACCTTC. Its translation is CASSQDRVSIGGYTF.

This clone was found a few times. This sequence joins TRBV9 and TRBJ2-1; D not resolved. The germline CDR1 and CDR2 sequences are SGDLS and YYNGEE. This CDR3 region has 12 residues. V shed 1 base and J shed 10 bases, with 9 bases lying between them. CDR3 region: CASSVFGREQFF. CDR3 coding DNA: TGTGCCAGCAGCGTATTCGGTCGGGAGCAGTTCTTC.

The chain uses TRBV14 and TRBJ2-7; D is possibly TRBD1 (5 bases). CDR1 is SGHDN, CDR2 FVKESK, per germline. The CDR3 is 15 residues long. Trimming pared 1 base from V and 2 bases from J, leaving 12 bases between. Here the CDR3 reads CASSQVRAGPYEQYF. The CDR3 coding sequence is TGTGCCAGCAGCCAAGTCCGGGCAGGGCCCTACGAGCAGTACTTC.

The V gene is TRBV28, the J gene TRBJ2-3, with 7 positions matching TRBD2. V dropped 7 bases and J dropped 6; count of bases not matched to a gene: 13. Germline CDR1 reads MDHEN; CDR2 reads SYDVKM. The CDR3 runs 15 residues. CDR3 nucleotide sequence: TGTGCCAGCACCACATCCGGGGGGAAGGGGGATACGCAGTATTTT. This encodes CASTTSGGKGDTQYF.

A few counts support this clone. The rearrangement uses TRBV5-1 and TRBJ2-1; 13 bases agree with TRBD2. The CDR3 is 18 amino acids. Per the germline V gene, CDR1 is SGHRS and CDR2 is YFSETQ. Germline trimming cut 4 bases from V and 3 bases from J; bases unmatched to any gene: 10. The DNA for the CDR3 is TGCGCCAGCAGCGGGGGGACTAGCGGGGCCTCGGACTACAATGAGCAGTTCTTC. Protein product: CASSGGTSGASDYNEQFF.

This clone was detected only a few times. The rearrangement uses TRBV9 and TRBJ2-3; 7 bases line up with TRBD1. This CDR3 contains 14 residues. Trimming cost V 3 bases and J 1 base; bases outside gene matches: 2. Germline CDR1 SGDLS, CDR2 YYNGEE. The CDR3 here is CASSGTGGTDTQYF. The CDR3 coding sequence is TGTGCCAGCAGCGGAACAGGGGGCACAGATACGCAGTATTTT.

The chain is built from TRBV10-2 and TRBJ1-4; 8 nucleotides match TRBD1. The CDR3 sequence is 15 residues long. CDR1 WSHSY and CDR2 SAAADI come from the germline V gene. With V trimmed by 9 bases and J by 3 bases, 9 bases remained unmatched. CDR3 nucleotides: TGCGCCAGTACGGACAGGGTAATCTCTAATGAAAAACTGTTTTTT. Amino acids: CASTDRVISNEKLFF.

J is TRBJ1-5 and V is TRBV11-1; unclear D gene. V was shortened by 5 bases and J by 8 bases, with 10 bases between the two germline ends. CDR1 is SGHAT, CDR2 FQDESV, per germline (reference sequence). This CDR3 has 12 residues. The CDR3 coding sequence is TGTGCCAGCAGCCTTAGAGGAGAGCCCCAGCATTTT. It codes for CASSLRGEPQHF.

The rearrangement links TRBV21-1 to TRBJ1-6; TRBD1 was called by the table and not checked on the DNA. TRBV21-1 is annotated as a pseudogene. CDR3 size: 18 residues. The CDR3 nucleotides are TGTGCCAGCAGCAAACCCGGGACAGGGGGCGCAAGGAATTCACCCCTCCACTTT. Its translation is CASSKPGTGGARNSPLHF.

This rearrangement joins TRBV6-1 to TRBJ2-2, with D possibly TRBD2 on 5 matching bases. V lost 4 bases to trimming and J lost 7 bases, with 10 bases between them. The CDR3 runs to 13 residues. Germline CDR1 reads MNHNS; CDR2 reads SASEGT. The CDR3 here is CASSGFRGGELFF. The CDR3 DNA sequence: TGTGCCAGCAGTGGATTCCGGGGCGGGGAGCTGTTTTTT.